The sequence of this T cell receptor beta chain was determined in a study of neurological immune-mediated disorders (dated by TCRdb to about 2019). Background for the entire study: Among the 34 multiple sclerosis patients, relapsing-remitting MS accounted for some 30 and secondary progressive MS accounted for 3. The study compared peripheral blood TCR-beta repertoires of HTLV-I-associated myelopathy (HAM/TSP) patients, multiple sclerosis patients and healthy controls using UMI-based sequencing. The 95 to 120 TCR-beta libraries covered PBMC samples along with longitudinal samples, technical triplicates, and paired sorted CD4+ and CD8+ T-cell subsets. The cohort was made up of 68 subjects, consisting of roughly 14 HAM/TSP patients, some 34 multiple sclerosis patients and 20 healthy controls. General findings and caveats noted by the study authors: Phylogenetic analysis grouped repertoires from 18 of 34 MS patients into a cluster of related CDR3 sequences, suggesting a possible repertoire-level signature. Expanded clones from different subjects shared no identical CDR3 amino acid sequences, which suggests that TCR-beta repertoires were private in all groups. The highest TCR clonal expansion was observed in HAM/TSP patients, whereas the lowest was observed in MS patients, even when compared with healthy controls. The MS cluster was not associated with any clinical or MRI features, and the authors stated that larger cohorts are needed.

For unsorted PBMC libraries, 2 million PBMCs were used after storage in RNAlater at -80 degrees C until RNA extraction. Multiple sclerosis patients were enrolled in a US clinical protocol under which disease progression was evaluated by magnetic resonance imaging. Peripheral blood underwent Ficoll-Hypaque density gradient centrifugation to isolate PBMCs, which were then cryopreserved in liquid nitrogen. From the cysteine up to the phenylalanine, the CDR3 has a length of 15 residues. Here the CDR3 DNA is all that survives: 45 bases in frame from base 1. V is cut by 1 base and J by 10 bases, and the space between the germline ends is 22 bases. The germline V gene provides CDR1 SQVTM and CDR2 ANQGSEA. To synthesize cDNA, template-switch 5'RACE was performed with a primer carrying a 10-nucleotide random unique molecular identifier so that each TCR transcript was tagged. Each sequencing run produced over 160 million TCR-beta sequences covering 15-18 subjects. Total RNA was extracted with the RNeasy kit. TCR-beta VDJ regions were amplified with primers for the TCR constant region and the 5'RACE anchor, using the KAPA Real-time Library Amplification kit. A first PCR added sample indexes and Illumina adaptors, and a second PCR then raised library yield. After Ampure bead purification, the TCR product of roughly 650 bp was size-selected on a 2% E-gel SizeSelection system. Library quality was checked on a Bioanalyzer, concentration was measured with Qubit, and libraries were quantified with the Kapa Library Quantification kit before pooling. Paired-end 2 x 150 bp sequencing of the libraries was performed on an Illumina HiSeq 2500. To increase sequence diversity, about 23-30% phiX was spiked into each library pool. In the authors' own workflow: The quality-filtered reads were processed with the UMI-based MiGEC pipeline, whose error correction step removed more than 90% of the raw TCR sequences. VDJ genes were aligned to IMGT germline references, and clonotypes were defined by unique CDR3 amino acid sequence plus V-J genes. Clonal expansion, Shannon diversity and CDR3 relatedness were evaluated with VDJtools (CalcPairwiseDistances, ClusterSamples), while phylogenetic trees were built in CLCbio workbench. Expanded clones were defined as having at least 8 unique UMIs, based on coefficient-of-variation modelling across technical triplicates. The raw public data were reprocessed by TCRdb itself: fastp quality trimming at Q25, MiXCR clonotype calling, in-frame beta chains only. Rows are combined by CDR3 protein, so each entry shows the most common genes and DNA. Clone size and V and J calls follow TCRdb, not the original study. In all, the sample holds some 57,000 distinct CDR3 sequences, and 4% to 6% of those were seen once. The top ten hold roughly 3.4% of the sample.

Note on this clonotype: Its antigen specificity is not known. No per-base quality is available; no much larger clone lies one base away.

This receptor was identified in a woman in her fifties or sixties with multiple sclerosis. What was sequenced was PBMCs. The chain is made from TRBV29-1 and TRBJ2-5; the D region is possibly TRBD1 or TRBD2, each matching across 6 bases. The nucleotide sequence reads TGCAGCGTTGAAGGGATGACAGGCTCCGAGGGGGGCCAGTACTTC. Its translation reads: CSVEGMTGSEGGQYF.